This TCR beta chain originates from a study of blood T cells in healthy people across ages. Donors each provided roughly 11 milliliters of peripheral blood. Combining a sample-barcoded 5' primer with a J-beta primer mix, a second PCR ran for roughly 7 to 12 cycles. Every individual sample yielded 2.5 million or more paired-end reads (each containing CDR3). TCRdb processed the 5' RACE reads anew with MiXCR; each CDR3 protein has one entry. The sample shows over a million distinct CDR3 sequences, about 43% of them seen only once. This clonotype was picked up a small number of times. Its antigen is as yet unknown. Points from the study as a whole: Observed TCR beta diversity per million T cells went down as age went up. This fall followed a roughly linear course with age.

The V gene lost 3 bases and the J gene lost 4 bases, with 14 bases spanning the gap. Germline CDR1 is SGDLS and CDR2 is YYNGEE. CDR3 length equals 15 residues. The sample comprised blood. V usage is TRBV9 and J usage is TRBJ2-1; the D gene is possibly TRBD2 (6 bases). The source is a woman under 30 in good health. The CDR3 is CASSDTSHGYNEQFF. The CDR3 DNA reads as TGTGCCAGCAGCGATACTAGCCACGGGTACAATGAGCAGTTCTTC.